This T cell receptor beta chain was sequenced for a study of blood T cell repertoires in COVID-19. At the level of the study: Samples came from the United States, Italy and Spain, spanning acute and convalescent COVID-19. The analysed material was cDNA or gDNA that came from T cells, B-cell-depleted T cells, or PBMCs.

This CDR3 region has 13 residues. In germline, CDR1 is SGHKS, CDR2 YYEKEE (reference sequence). Losses at the gene ends were 1 base for V and 5 bases for J; bases not matched to a gene: 2. Notes on this clone: This specimen includes other DNA sequences encoding the same CDR3.

Per the original methods: It was from reference gene primer amplification that nucleated cell counts were estimated. Sequencing used immunoSEQ multiplex PCR; TCRdb keeps in-frame clones, though not all of them. V and J calls and clone size come straight from that table; D and trimming were deduced from the DNA. The sample lists some 250,000 clones; around three quarters were seen once. This sequence joins TRBV5-5 and TRBJ2-5, with TRBD1 matching 7 bases. The TCR sequence derives from a woman at least 80 years old with acute or convalescent COVID-19. Sequenced sample: peripheral blood. The CDR3 region has the DNA TGTGCCAGCAGCTTGACAGGGGAGGAGACCCAGTACTTC. Amino acid sequence: CASSLTGEETQYF.